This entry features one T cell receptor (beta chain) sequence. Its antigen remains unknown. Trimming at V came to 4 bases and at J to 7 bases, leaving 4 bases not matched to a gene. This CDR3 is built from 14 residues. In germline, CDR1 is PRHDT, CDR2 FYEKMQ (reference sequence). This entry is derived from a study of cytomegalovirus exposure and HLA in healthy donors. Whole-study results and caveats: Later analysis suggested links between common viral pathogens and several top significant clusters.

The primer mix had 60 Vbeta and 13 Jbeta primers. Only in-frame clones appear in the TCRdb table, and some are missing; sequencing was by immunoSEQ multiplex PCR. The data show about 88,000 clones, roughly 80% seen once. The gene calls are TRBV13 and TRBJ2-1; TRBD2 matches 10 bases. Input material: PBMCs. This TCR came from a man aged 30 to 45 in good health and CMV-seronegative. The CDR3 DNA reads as TGTGCCAGCAGCTCCCGGACTAGCGGAAATGAGCAGTTCTTC. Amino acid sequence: CASSSRTSGNEQFF. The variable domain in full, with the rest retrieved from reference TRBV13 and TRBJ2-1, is AAGVIQSPRHLIKEKRETATLKCYPIPRHDTVYWYQQGPGQDPQFLISFYEKMQSDKGSIPDRFSAQQFSDYHSELNMSSLELGDSALYFCASSSRTSGNEQFFGPGTRLTVL.